These T cell receptor beta chains were read from a single sample in a study of T cell responses to AZD1222 COVID-19 vaccine. Measured with immunoSEQ multiplex PCR; TCRdb has only the in-frame clones, and not every one. This table holds about 25,000 clones, roughly 84% found once. Material: peripheral blood, obtained 28 days after the second AZD1222 dose. The receptors originated from an adult who received the AZD1222 COVID-19 vaccine. Both conserved end residues are part of each CDR3. The D gene is left open where the match is weak. Not every row has a clone size; where given, it reads once, few, many or a size class.

CDR3 protein: CASSPTTLYGYTF; CDR3 DNA: TGCGCCAGCAGCCCTACGACCCTCTATGGCTACACCTTC; D gene: -; V gene: TRBV4-1; clone size: -; J gene: TRBJ1-2
CDR3 protein: CASSTLSGTTPYNEQFF; CDR3 DNA: TGTGCCAGTAGTACCCTTTCCGGGACTACTCCCTACAATGAGCAGTTCTTC; D gene: TRBD2; V gene: TRBV19; clone size: -; J gene: TRBJ2-1
CDR3 protein: CASTGSHTEAFF; CDR3 DNA: TGTGCCAGTACCGGGAGTCACACTGAAGCTTTCTTT; D gene: -; V gene: TRBV3-1/TRBV3-2; clone size: -; J gene: TRBJ1-1
CDR3 protein: CASSLRGTDTQYF; CDR3 DNA: TGTGCCAGCAGCTTGAGAGGCACAGATACGCAGTATTTT; D gene: -; V gene: TRBV5-6; clone size: -; J gene: TRBJ2-3
CDR3 protein: CASSVDMGGGQPQHF; CDR3 DNA: TGTGCCAGTAGTGTCGATATGGGGGGAGGTCAGCCCCAGCATTTT; D gene: -; V gene: TRBV19; clone size: -; J gene: TRBJ1-5
CDR3 protein: CASSPQGWGNQPQHF; CDR3 DNA: TGTGCCAGCAGTCCACAGGGCTGGGGCAATCAGCCCCAGCATTTT; D gene: -; V gene: TRBV2; clone size: -; J gene: TRBJ1-5
CDR3 protein: CASSLPTGEGYGYTF; CDR3 DNA: TGTGCCAGCAGTCTTCCGACAGGGGAGGGCTATGGCTACACCTTC; D gene: TRBD1; V gene: TRBV28; clone size: -; J gene: TRBJ1-2
CDR3 protein: CASSLERFSGELFF; CDR3 DNA: TGTGCCAGCAGCTTAGAAAGGTTCTCCGGGGAGCTGTTTTTT; D gene: -; V gene: TRBV7-2; clone size: -; J gene: TRBJ2-2
CDR3 protein: CSASDRGGVTDTQYF; CDR3 DNA: TGCAGTGCTAGTGACCGCGGGGGGGTCACAGATACGCAGTATTTT; D gene: TRBD2; V gene: TRBV20-1; clone size: -; J gene: TRBJ2-3
CDR3 protein: CASSWSGTQETQYF; CDR3 DNA: TGTGCCAGCAGTTGGAGCGGGACCCAAGAGACCCAGTACTTC; D gene: TRBD2; V gene: TRBV6-2/TRBV6-3; clone size: -; J gene: TRBJ2-5
CDR3 protein: CASSLSFQPSPLHF; CDR3 DNA: TGTGCCAGCAGTTTATCGTTTCAGCCGTCACCCCTCCACTTT; D gene: -; V gene: TRBV27; clone size: -; J gene: TRBJ1-6
CDR3 protein: CASSYTGLAGYNEQFF; CDR3 DNA: TGTGCCAGCAGTTATACGGGACTAGCGGGATACAATGAGCAGTTCTTC; D gene: TRBD2; V gene: TRBV6-2/TRBV6-3; clone size: -; J gene: TRBJ2-1
CDR3 protein: CASSARQGRENTIYF; CDR3 DNA: TGTGCCAGCAGCGCTAGACAGGGAAGAGAGAACACCATATATTTT; D gene: TRBD1; V gene: TRBV6-5; clone size: few; J gene: TRBJ1-3
CDR3 protein: CASSIIRANTGELFF; CDR3 DNA: TGTGCCAGTAGTATTATCAGGGCGAACACCGGGGAGCTGTTTTTT; D gene: -; V gene: TRBV19; clone size: -; J gene: TRBJ2-2
CDR3 protein: CACKGGQGGLVKTQYF; CDR3 DNA: TGCGCCTGCAAAGGGGGACAGGGTGGGCTAGTAAAGACCCAGTACTTC; D gene: TRBD1; V gene: TRBV10-2; clone size: -; J gene: TRBJ2-5
CDR3 protein: CASSLELGGNQPQHF; CDR3 DNA: TGTGCCAGCAGCTTGGAACTTGGAGGCAATCAGCCCCAGCATTTT; D gene: -; V gene: TRBV5-8; clone size: -; J gene: TRBJ1-5